The rows below give T cell receptor beta chains drawn from one sample of a study of blood T cell repertoires in COVID-19. Sequenced by immunoSEQ multiplex PCR; TCRdb stores in-frame clones only, minus some. The profile shows hundreds of thousands of clones, 85% of them singletons. Input material: peripheral blood. These TCRs come from a human donor in a cohort sampled during active COVID-19. Both conserved end residues are part of each CDR3. Fields, in order: CDR3 DNA, CDR3 protein, V gene, J gene, D gene, clone size. A D gene is named only where the DNA matches it firmly. Expanded clones are given a class, and other clones once, few, many or no size at all.

DNA: TGTGCCAGTAGTTCGGGGGGTGGCAATCAGCCCCAGCATTTT
CDR3: CASSSGGGNQPQHF
V: TRBV19
J: TRBJ1-5
D: NA
size: NA

DNA: TGTGCCAGCAGTTTGGGTTGGAGTAATGAAAAACTGTTTTTT
CDR3: CASSLGWSNEKLFF
V: TRBV27
J: TRBJ1-4
D: NA
size: NA

DNA: TGTGCCAGCAGTTTCTCCCTCAATCAGCCCCAGCATTTT
CDR3: CASSFSLNQPQHF
V: TRBV27
J: TRBJ1-5
D: NA
size: NA

DNA: TGTGCCAGCAGCCCTACAGCGGGGGGGCTTGAGCAGTACTTC
CDR3: CASSPTAGGLEQYF
V: TRBV3-1/TRBV3-2
J: TRBJ2-7
D: TRBD2
size: NA

DNA: TGTGCCAGCAGCCCCATCCCCGGGGGGGGATCCTACGAGCAGTACTTC
CDR3: CASSPIPGGGSYEQYF
V: TRBV2
J: TRBJ2-7
D: TRBD2
size: NA

DNA: TGTGCCAGCAGCCCGGGACTAGCGGTTGTCACCGGGGAGCTGTTTTTT
CDR3: CASSPGLAVVTGELFF
V: TRBV5-8
J: TRBJ2-2
D: TRBD2
size: NA

DNA: TGTGCCAGCAGTGAGGCGGGACGGAGCACAGATACGCAGTATTTT
CDR3: CASSEAGRSTDTQYF
V: TRBV2
J: TRBJ2-3
D: NA
size: NA

DNA: TGTGCCAGCAGCAGTAACAAGTTCGCGAACACCGGGGAGCTGTTTTTT
CDR3: CASSSNKFANTGELFF
V: TRBV7-9
J: TRBJ2-2
D: NA
size: NA

DNA: TGTGCCAGCAGCTTGCAACCGGCTGGGGCTTTCACAGATACGCAGTATTTT
CDR3: CASSLQPAGAFTDTQYF
V: TRBV9
J: TRBJ2-3
D: NA
size: NA

DNA: TGCGCCAGCAGCTGGACAGCCCCGGTCACTGGAAACACCATATATTTT
CDR3: CASSWTAPVTGNTIYF
V: TRBV5-1
J: TRBJ1-3
D: NA
size: NA

DNA: TGTGCCACCAGTGATCCGGACACTAAAAACATTCAGTACTTC
CDR3: CATSDPDTKNIQYF
V: TRBV24-1
J: TRBJ2-4
D: NA
size: NA

DNA: TGTGCCAGCAGCTCAGGACAGGGGACTAATGAAAAACTGTTTTTT
CDR3: CASSSGQGTNEKLFF
V: TRBV7-9
J: TRBJ1-4
D: TRBD1
size: few

DNA: TGTGCCAGTAGGCCCAAGCGGGGGGGCTACGAGCAGTACTTC
CDR3: CASRPKRGGYEQYF
V: TRBV19
J: TRBJ2-7
D: TRBD2
size: NA

DNA: TGTGCCAGCAGTTACAGCGGGGGCCAAGAGACCCAGTACTTC
CDR3: CASSYSGGQETQYF
V: TRBV6-5
J: TRBJ2-5
D: TRBD2
size: NA

DNA: TGTGCCAGCAGCTTGGCCTCGGGACTGGGAGATACGCAGTATTTT
CDR3: CASSLASGLGDTQYF
V: TRBV5-4
J: TRBJ2-3
D: NA
size: NA

DNA: TGTGCCAGCAGTTACCCCGACTCTGAGCAGTTCTTC
CDR3: CASSYPDSEQFF
V: TRBV6-5
J: TRBJ2-1
D: NA
size: NA

DNA: TGTGCCAGCAGCTCTAGTCTAAGGGACAGGACCTACAATGAGCAGTTCTTC
CDR3: CASSSSLRDRTYNEQFF
V: TRBV7-8
J: TRBJ2-1
D: TRBD1
size: once

DNA: TGTGCCAGCAGCGGGGGACTAGCGGTCATCCACGAGCAGTACTTC
CDR3: CASSGGLAVIHEQYF
V: TRBV9
J: TRBJ2-7
D: TRBD2
size: NA

DNA: TGTGCCAGCAGTTTTAACATACAGGGGCAGCAGTACTTC
CDR3: CASSFNIQGQQYF
V: TRBV12-3/TRBV12-4
J: TRBJ2-7
D: TRBD1
size: NA

DNA: TGTGCTAGTGGACCTCGACAGGGCCGGGACATTCAGTACTTC
CDR3: CASGPRQGRDIQYF
V: TRBV12-5
J: TRBJ2-4
D: TRBD1
size: NA

DNA: TGCGCCAGCAGCCCCAGGACAGGGGGTGACTATGGCTACACCTTC
CDR3: CASSPRTGGDYGYTF
V: TRBV5-1
J: TRBJ1-2
D: TRBD1
size: NA

DNA: TGTGCCAGCAGTTTCTTGAGCGGACAGGGATACTATGGCTACACCTTC
CDR3: CASSFLSGQGYYGYTF
V: TRBV27
J: TRBJ1-2
D: TRBD1
size: NA

DNA: TGTGCCAGCAGCCAGGGGCGCGATGAAAAACTGTTTTTT
CDR3: CASSQGRDEKLFF
V: TRBV14
J: TRBJ1-4
D: NA
size: NA

DNA: TGTGCCAGCAGCGTCGGGACTACTAACACCGGGGAGCTGTTTTTT
CDR3: CASSVGTTNTGELFF
V: TRBV9
J: TRBJ2-2
D: TRBD2
size: NA

DNA: TGTGCCAGTAGTTTCCTGGAGAAGGACTTCACTAATGAAAAACTGTTTTTT
CDR3: CASSFLEKDFTNEKLFF
V: TRBV19
J: TRBJ1-4
D: NA
size: once

DNA: TGCAGCGTTGCTCCGGTTGCTAACACCGGGGAGCTGTTTTTT
CDR3: CSVAPVANTGELFF
V: TRBV29-1
J: TRBJ2-2
D: NA
size: NA

DNA: TGCGCCAGCAGCTCCGGACTAGCGGGGGCCCGGAGACACAATGAGCAGTTCTTC
CDR3: CASSSGLAGARRHNEQFF
V: TRBV5-1
J: TRBJ2-1
D: TRBD2
size: NA

DNA: TGTGCCAGCACCACGGACACCTCGAACACCGGGGAGCTGTTTTTT
CDR3: CASTTDTSNTGELFF
V: TRBV2
J: TRBJ2-2
D: NA
size: NA

DNA: TGTGCCAGCAGCTTGACAGGGACGGGGAACACTGAAGCTTTCTTT
CDR3: CASSLTGTGNTEAFF
V: TRBV7-3
J: TRBJ1-1
D: TRBD1
size: NA

DNA: TGTGCCAGTAGTAAAGGACAGGGGAACGAAAAACTGTTTTTT
CDR3: CASSKGQGNEKLFF
V: TRBV19
J: TRBJ1-4
D: TRBD1
size: NA

DNA: TGTGCCAGCAGCCCAGATCCCGGACAGGCGAACTTCCTCTATGGCTACACCTTC
CDR3: CASSPDPGQANFLYGYTF
V: TRBV14
J: TRBJ1-2
D: TRBD1
size: NA

DNA: TGTGCCACCAGTGACTTTGGGACAGGAAGCTCCTACAATGAGCAGTTCTTC
CDR3: CATSDFGTGSSYNEQFF
V: TRBV24-1
J: TRBJ2-1
D: TRBD1
size: NA

DNA: TGTGCCAGCAGCGACAGGGTCGTTAGTGAGCAGTTCTTC
CDR3: CASSDRVVSEQFF
V: TRBV6-5
J: TRBJ2-1
D: TRBD1
size: once

DNA: TGTGCCAGCAGCCAAGATCGGAGGGGCAATGAGCAGTTCTTC
CDR3: CASSQDRRGNEQFF
V: TRBV3-1/TRBV3-2
J: TRBJ2-1
D: NA
size: NA

DNA: TGTGCCAGCAGTAGGGACAGGGGGAACACCATATATTTT
CDR3: CASSRDRGNTIYF
V: TRBV2
J: TRBJ1-3
D: TRBD1
size: NA

DNA: TGTGCCATCAAGGGGGTTGGAAGAACTGAAGCTTTCTTT
CDR3: CAIKGVGRTEAFF
V: TRBV10-3
J: TRBJ1-1
D: NA
size: NA

DNA: TGTGCCAGCACAGCCAGGGGTCTAAATTCACCCCTCCACTTT
CDR3: CASTARGLNSPLHF
V: TRBV6-5
J: TRBJ1-6
D: NA
size: NA

DNA: TGCAGTGCCGGGATGGCTTCGGAACTGTTTTTT
CDR3: CSAGMASELFF
V: TRBV20-1
J: TRBJ1-4
D: NA
size: NA

DNA: TGTGCCAGCAGCCCTACAGGGGGCCGTTACAATGAGCAGTTCTTC
CDR3: CASSPTGGRYNEQFF
V: TRBV14
J: TRBJ2-1
D: TRBD1
size: NA

DNA: TGTGCCAGCAAATATACCCGGCAGCCCAGGGATGGCTACACCTTC
CDR3: CASKYTRQPRDGYTF
V: TRBV5-6
J: TRBJ1-2
D: NA
size: NA

DNA: TGCGCCAGCAGCTTGGTTTGGGGGGACACTGAAGCTTTCTTT
CDR3: CASSLVWGDTEAFF
V: TRBV5-1
J: TRBJ1-1
D: NA
size: few

DNA: TGTGCCAGTGCAGCGGCGTCTGCGTTTGGCTACACCTTC
CDR3: CASAAASAFGYTF
V: TRBV7-3
J: TRBJ1-2
D: NA
size: NA

DNA: TGTGCCAGCAGTAGGGACAGGGGGCGCTTTGAAGCTTTCTTT
CDR3: CASSRDRGRFEAFF
V: TRBV5-4
J: TRBJ1-1
D: TRBD1
size: NA

DNA: TGCGCCAGCACCACTAGGGAGAACACTGAAGCTTTCTTT
CDR3: CASTTRENTEAFF
V: TRBV5-1
J: TRBJ1-1
D: NA
size: NA

DNA: TGTGCCAGTAGTATAAGGGGACTTAACACCGGGGAGCTGTTTTTT
CDR3: CASSIRGLNTGELFF
V: TRBV19
J: TRBJ2-2
D: NA
size: NA

DNA: TGTGCCAGTAAGCAGACATTGAGCAATCAGCCCCAGCATTTT
CDR3: CASKQTLSNQPQHF
V: TRBV19
J: TRBJ1-5
D: NA
size: NA

DNA: TGTGCCAGCAGCCGGGGGGCGGACCCCGAGGGGTACGAGCAGTACTTC
CDR3: CASSRGADPEGYEQYF
V: TRBV21-1
J: TRBJ2-7
D: NA
size: NA

DNA: TGTGCCAGCAGCAGTGGACAGGGAGGCCGGGAGACCCAGTACTTC
CDR3: CASSSGQGGRETQYF
V: TRBV2
J: TRBJ2-5
D: TRBD1
size: once

DNA: TGTGCCTGGACGGGGGGGGTGAGCACAGATACGCAGTATTTT
CDR3: CAWTGGVSTDTQYF
V: TRBV30
J: TRBJ2-3
D: TRBD2
size: NA

DNA: TGTGCCAGTTCGGGGGGGCAAGAGACCCAGTACTTC
CDR3: CASSGGQETQYF
V: TRBV5-4
J: TRBJ2-5
D: TRBD2
size: once

DNA: TGTGCCTCTGGTGAGGGCGCGGAACAGCCCCAGCATTTT
CDR3: CASGEGAEQPQHF
V: TRBV30
J: TRBJ1-5
D: NA
size: few

DNA: TGCGCCAGCAGCTTGGGTCGTCAGGGCCCCTACGAGCAGTACTTC
CDR3: CASSLGRQGPYEQYF
V: TRBV5-1
J: TRBJ2-7
D: NA
size: NA

DNA: TGTGCCAGCAGTTTAGACTTTTCCTACGAGCAGTACTTC
CDR3: CASSLDFSYEQYF
V: TRBV27
J: TRBJ2-7
D: NA
size: NA

DNA: TGTGCTAGTGCCCCGGACAGCAACACTGAAGCTTTCTTT
CDR3: CASAPDSNTEAFF
V: TRBV12-5
J: TRBJ1-1
D: NA
size: NA